Sequencing of this T cell receptor beta chain was carried out in a study of vaccination and CD4 T cells after COVID-19. Overall study results and limits: Investigators enrolled relatively few convalescent patients and included no early post-infection timepoints.

This clonotype showed up just a few times. Its target is not known. The CDR3 runs 14 residues. V lost 7 bases and J 4 bases, leaving 16 bases between the germline ends. The germline V gene encodes CDR1 MNHEY and CDR2 SVGEGT. At the Johns Hopkins FTIC core, DNA taken from cultured CD4+ T cells was sequenced by way of the Oncomine TCR Beta short-read assay. TCRdb used MiXCR to reprocess the PCR reads, holding one entry per CDR3 protein. The sample includes around 20,000 distinct CDR3 sequences, roughly 70% of them seen just once. Treatment defined: roughly 11-day PBMC culture with coronavirus spike peptide pools or control peptides (ViraFEST assay). Negative selection recovered the CD4+ T cells once they had spent 10 days in culture.

The sample was CD4+ T cells from blood, cultured in vitro. The chain couples TRBV6-2 or TRBV6-3 to TRBJ1-2, with D tentatively TRBD1 (5 bases). This clonotype was sampled from a human donor who had recovered from COVID-19. CDR3 sequence reads: CASTWGRGLYGYTF. CDR3 sequence (DNA): TGTGCCAGCACCTGGGGCAGAGGACTCTATGGCTACACCTTC.